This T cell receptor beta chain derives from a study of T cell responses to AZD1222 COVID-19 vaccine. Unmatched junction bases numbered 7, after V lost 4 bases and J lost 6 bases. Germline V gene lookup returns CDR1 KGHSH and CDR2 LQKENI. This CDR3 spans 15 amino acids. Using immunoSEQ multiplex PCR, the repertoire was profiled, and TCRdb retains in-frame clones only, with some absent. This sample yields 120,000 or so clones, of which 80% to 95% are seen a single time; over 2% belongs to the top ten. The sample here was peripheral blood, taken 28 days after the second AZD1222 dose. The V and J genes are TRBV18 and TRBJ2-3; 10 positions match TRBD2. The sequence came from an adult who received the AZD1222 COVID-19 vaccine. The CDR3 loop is CASSRVAGGFDTQYF. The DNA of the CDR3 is TGTGCCAGCTCACGAGTAGCGGGGGGTTTTGATACGCAGTATTTT.